This T cell receptor (beta chain) comes out of a study of blood T cell repertoires in COVID-19 (dated by TCRdb to between 2020 and 2021). A note on the overall study: The collaborator samples originated in the United States, Italy and Spain and spanned the acute and convalescent phases of COVID-19. Where HLA class I and class II types were available, the types were taken from metadata supplied by the sample provider, not from assay-based typing. The material from the prospective study consisted of cDNA or gDNA derived from T cells, B-cell-depleted T cells, or PBMCs. A de-identified subject ID, COVID-19 status, age in years and sex were almost always included in the sample metadata. Deeply sampled blood TCRbeta repertoires from subjects exposed to, actively infected with, or recovered from COVID-19 were included in the dataset. A freely available public database, intended as a resource for researchers studying the immune response to SARS-CoV-2, is where the repertoires were released. The samples were drawn from the first 160 participants of the ongoing ImmuneRACE study and from 950 to 1,500 subjects provided by 6 global collaborators. What the research found in general, with its limitations: The quantity of clinical and demographic metadata differed by source and by participant and was supplied without curation.

CDR1 SEHNR and CDR2 FQNEAQ are derived from the germline V gene (reference sequence). From cysteine to phenylalanine, the CDR3 is 16 amino acids long. The kept DNA is CDR3 alone, 48 bases in frame from the first base. V gives up 0 bases and J gives up 2 bases, and the segment between their germline ends measures 13 bases. TCRbeta CDR3 regions were amplified from genomic DNA by means of the immunoSEQ Assay, a bias-controlled multiplex PCR. As for the authors' bioinformatics: Within the assay, amplification of reference gene primers was used to estimate how many nucleated cells each sample contained. To quantify the absolute abundance of each unique TCRbeta CDR3 rearrangement, sequence reads were collapsed and filtered. For each sample, productive Simpson clonality was calculated by taking the square root of Simpson's diversity index across productive rearrangements. TCRdb carries this immuneACCESS record with in-frame sequences only. Its versions omit some clonotypes, under half of them owing to an unresolved V gene in the studies checked, with the rest unexplained. Clone size and the V and J calls come from that table; the DNA yielded D and trimming. The sample yields roughly 270,000 clones; 75% to 85% were counted once. The ten most abundant clones make up about 5.1% of the sample.

Collaborating institutions collected whole blood in K2EDTA tubes following their own protocols. For TCRbeta analysis, collaborators shipped samples in one of three forms: frozen whole blood, isolated PBMCs, or DNA extracted from either of those sample types. A word on this clone: The target of this receptor is not known. There are no base qualities to consult, and no much larger clone falls within one base.

The TCR was taken from a man in his fifties or sixties with active or convalescent COVID-19. Input material: peripheral blood. The chain is encoded by TRBV7-9 joined to TRBJ1-1, with a weak D call of TRBD1 (5 bases match). The CDR3 here reads CASSLAGGRVNTEAFF. The DNA is as follows: TGTGCCAGCAGCTTAGCCGGTGGCAGGGTTAACACTGAAGCTTTCTTT. When the CDR3 is completed using the reference TRBV7-9 and TRBJ1-1 genes on either side, the full variable domain is DTGVSQNPRHKITKRGQNVTFRCDPISEHNRLYWYRQTLGQGPEFLTYFQNEAQLEKSRLLSDRFSAERPKGSFSTLEIQRTEQGDSAMYLCASSLAGGRVNTEAFFGQGTRLTVV.